The 23 T cell receptor beta chains below come from one sample, sequenced in a study of metastatic and nonmetastatic thyroid tumors. TCRdb reanalyzed the PCR reads via MiXCR. The data hold fewer than 30,000 clones, with around 15% observed a single time. Among the patients, none had received any treatment before thyroid surgery. Material for sequencing was blood. Receptors originate from a female donor with papillary thyroid cancer or a benign thyroid nodule (not recorded which). Some clones in this sample may be carry-over from other donors' samples.

About this clone itself: A single base separates this from a much larger clone, so it may be a read error. CDR3 amino acids: CAGGGQPNSPLHF. Here the CDR3 DNA reads TGTGCCGGCGGAGGACAGCCAAATTCACCCCTCCACTTT. The chain uses TRBV6-1 and TRBJ1-6; TRBD1 might be the D (6 bases). The CDR3 totals 13 residues. Deletions cut 11 bases from V and 7 bases from J, with 15 bases between. Germline lookup yields CDR1 MNHNS and CDR2 SASEGT.

This clone was detected a few times. A read error may produce the germline difference seen at one junction end. The rearrangement links TRBV28 to TRBJ1-4; no definite D call. CDR1 MDHEN and CDR2 SYDVKM come from the germline V gene. This CDR3 spans 10 amino acids. CDR3 amino acids: CATPPHPLGF. DNA of the CDR3: TGTGCCACCCCCCCCCACCCGCTGGGTTTT. Combining the CDR3 with reference TRBV28 and TRBJ1-4 gives the whole variable domain DVKVTQSSRYLVKRTGEKVFLECVQDMDHENMFWYRQDPGLGLRLIYFSYDVKMKEKGDIPEGYSVSREKKERFSLILESASTNQTSMYLCATPPHPLGFGSGTQLSVL.

This clone came up a few times. The chain recombines TRBV6-1 with TRBJ2-3; TRBD1 matches at 9 bases. Germline V gene data show CDR1 as MNHNS and CDR2 as SASEGT. There are 13 residues in the CDR3. J gave up 4 bases and V 8 bases, and 4 bases lay outside the gene matches. CDR3 DNA sequence: TGTGCCAGCGGACAGGGGCCCTCAGATACGCAGTATTTT. It encodes CASGQGPSDTQYF.

The genes are TRBV24-1 and TRBJ2-5; perhaps TRBD2 as D (5 bases). Trimming removed 5 bases at V and 7 bases at J, with 13 bases between. The CDR3 covers 13 residues. The germline gives CDR1 KGHDR, CDR2 SFDVKD. CDR3: CATSGEGSWTQYF. The CDR3 DNA follows: TGTGCCACCAGTGGAGAGGGTTCATGGACCCAGTACTTC.

V is TRBV6-2 or TRBV6-3 and J is TRBJ2-3; 7 bases agree with TRBD1. The germline CDR1 and CDR2 sequences are MNHEY and SVGEGT. The CDR3 has 16 residues. The V segment lost 5 bases and the J segment 3 bases; nucleotides outside the gene matches: 11. The CDR3 region has the DNA TGTGCCAGCAGTAAACCTGACAGGGAAGTGACAGATACGCAGTATTTT. Translating gives CASSKPDREVTDTQYF.

V usage is TRBV20-1 and J usage is TRBJ1-6; 9 nucleotides line up with TRBD1. V lost 0 bases, J lost 7 bases, and 7 bases stayed unmatched. CDR3 size: 16 residues. Germline loops: CDR1 DFQATT, CDR2 SNEGSKA (reference sequence). CDR3 DNA sequence: TGCAGTGCTAGAGACTCGCGGACAGGGGAAAATTCACCCCTCCACTTT. It specifies CSARDSRTGENSPLHF.

This clone was seen many times. V usage is TRBV20-1 and J usage is TRBJ1-1, with unresolved D. CDR3 size: 14 residues. The germline gives CDR1 DFQATT, CDR2 SNEGSKA (reference sequence). The V and J ends lost 6 bases and 10 bases respectively, with 24 bases between them. CDR3 sequence reads: CSALGRTREERAFF. DNA for the CDR3: TGCAGTGCCCTCGGACGGACCCGAGAGGAAAGAGCTTTCTTT.

This clone was detected many times. This chain uses TRBV6-1 with TRBJ2-3; D perhaps matches TRBD1 (5 bases). V lost 8 bases and J 1 base, leaving 16 bases between the germline ends. Germline V gives CDR1 MNHNS, CDR2 SASEGT. The CDR3 is made up of 15 amino acids. CDR3 sequence (DNA): TGTGCCAGCCAAATCCAGGGTACTGGCACAGATACGCAGTATTTT. Protein sequence: CASQIQGTGTDTQYF.

As to this clone: No conserved phenylalanine or tryptophan is present at the end of the CDR3, so a read error is the likely explanation. The CDR3, as DNA: TGTGCCAGCAGCCTATCGGGGACAGGCACAGATACGCAGTATTTA. Its protein is CASSLSGTGTDTQYL. The chain is built from TRBV7-2 and TRBJ2-3; TRBD1 matches 7 bases. V shed 5 bases, J shed 1 base, and the junction held 6 bases outside the gene matches. CDR1 is SGHTA, CDR2 FQGNSA, per germline. This CDR3 spans 15 amino acids.

This clone appeared many times. The chain employs TRBV20-1 and TRBJ1-2; D remains ambiguous. V was trimmed by 3 bases and J by 7 bases, leaving 15 bases between them. The V gene's germline CDR1 is DFQATT and CDR2 SNEGSKA (reference sequence). The CDR3 loop spans 13 amino acids. CDR3 DNA sequence: TGCAGTGCTAGGGTGGTGGGGATTGCTGGCTACACCTTC. This gives the protein CSARVVGIAGYTF.

This clone has a count of ten or more. This chain uses TRBV4-1 with TRBJ1-4, with 7 bases matching TRBD1. The ends lost 5 bases at V and 8 bases at J; junction bases unmatched: 11. The length of the CDR3 is 15 residues. Germline-derived CDR1 and CDR2 are MGHRA and YSYEKL. The CDR3, as DNA: TGCGCCAGCAGCTATCGGGACAGTGGGTACGAAAAACTGTTTTTT. It specifies CASSYRDSGYEKLFF.

This chain links TRBV5-4 with TRBJ2-5; 8 bases fit TRBD2. Germline V gene data show CDR1 as SGHNT and CDR2 as YYREEE (reference sequence). The CDR3 sequence is 15 residues long. With 0 bases clipped from V and 2 bases from J, the junction kept 3 bases outside the gene matches. CDR3: CASSLVTGGQETQYF. In DNA form, the CDR3 reads TGTGCCAGCAGCTTGGTCACGGGGGGGCAAGAGACCCAGTACTTC.

Ten or more counts support this clone. CDR3 in DNA: TGCAGCGTTGAATCCACAGGACTGCTAGAGCAGTTCTTC. It codes for CSVESTGLLEQFF. V gene TRBV29-1 combines with J gene TRBJ2-1; D is perhaps TRBD1 or TRBD2 (5 bases each). The germline V gene has CDR1 SQVTM and CDR2 ANQGSEA. The CDR3 totals 13 residues. Trimming stripped 2 bases from V and 10 bases from J, with 15 bases between.

This clone was seen only once. This chain uses TRBV11-1 with TRBJ2-4; no definite D call. The CDR3 has 15 residues. V dropped 2 bases and J dropped 6 bases, with 14 bases sitting between them. Germline CDR1 SGHAT, CDR2 FQDESV (reference sequence). CDR3 in amino acids: CASSLTSGHGNIQYF. CDR3 bases: TGTGCCAGCAGCTTAACGTCGGGCCATGGAAACATTCAGTACTTC. Full variable domain (rest looked up from reference TRBV11-1 and TRBJ2-4): EAEVAQSPRYKITEKSQAVAFWCDPISGHATLYWYRQILGQGPELLVQFQDESVVDDSQLPKDRFSAERLKGVDSTLKIQPAELGDSAMYLCASSLTSGHGNIQYFGAGTRLSVL.

Ten or more counts support this clone. CDR3 loop: CASSQTGNTEAFF. CDR3 sequence (DNA): TGTGCCAGCAGTCAAACGGGGAACACTGAAGCTTTCTTT. The chain has TRBV6-4 and TRBJ1-1, with no clear D. CDR3 length: 13 residues. V dropped 5 bases and J dropped 1 base, with 8 bases sitting between them. Germline V CDR1 and CDR2: MRHNA, SNTAGT.

The chain combines TRBV5-5 with TRBJ1-3; D unclear. This CDR3 is 14 amino acids long. The V and J ends lost 2 bases and 2 bases respectively, with 8 bases between them. Germline CDR1 and CDR2: SGHKS and YYEKEE (reference sequence). Here the CDR3 DNA reads TGTGCCAGCAGCTTCCAGCCGACTGGAAACACCATATATTTT. Its translation is CASSFQPTGNTIYF.

This clone has at least ten counts. The J gene is TRBJ1-2, the V gene TRBV5-8; no reliable D call. This CDR3 is 14 amino acids long. Trimming cost V 0 bases and J 6 bases, with 12 bases left between them. The V gene's germline CDR1 is SGHTS and CDR2 YDEGEE. The CDR3 nucleotides are TGTGCCAGCAGCTTGGCGGCCCATTGGGATGGCTACACCTTC. It specifies CASSLAAHWDGYTF.

This clone was seen repeatedly, ten times or more. The chain recombines TRBV20-1 with TRBJ1-4; 8 bases are shared with TRBD1. The CDR3 length is 14 residues. V was clipped by 4 bases and J by 1 base; unmatched bases: 2. Germline V gene sequence: CDR1 DFQATT, CDR2 SNEGSKA (reference sequence). CDR3 residues: CSANTGGTNEKLFF. The CDR3 DNA follows: TGCAGTGCTAATACAGGGGGAACTAATGAAAAACTGTTTTTT.

This clone appeared many times. CDR3 bases: TGTGCCAGCAGTTATTCCGGGACCCCGGAAGATACGCAGTATTTT. This sequence encodes CASSYSGTPEDTQYF. V and J are TRBV6-6 and TRBJ2-3, with D possibly called TRBD1 or TRBD2 (5 bases each). Germline loops: CDR1 MNHNY, CDR2 SVGAGI (reference sequence). CDR3 size: 15 residues. The V gene lost 3 bases and the J gene lost 5 bases, with 15 bases spanning the gap.

This clone was counted at least ten times. The V gene is TRBV5-5, the J gene TRBJ2-7, with 8 positions matching TRBD1. The CDR3 consists of 15 residues. V dropped 2 bases and J dropped 6; count of bases not matched to a gene: 10. Germline V gene sequence: CDR1 SGHKS, CDR2 YYEKEE (reference sequence). This CDR3 reads CASSFSDRGTVEQYF. In DNA, the CDR3 is TGTGCCAGCAGCTTTAGTGACAGGGGTACCGTCGAGCAGTACTTC.

This rearrangement joins TRBV6-1 to TRBJ1-1; 8 bases map to TRBD1. V shed 5 bases and J 4 bases; nucleotides not matched to a gene: 9. This CDR3 has 15 amino acids. Germline V gene data show CDR1 as MNHNS and CDR2 as SASEGT. CDR3 amino acids: CASSPQSDRGTEAFF. Written as DNA, the CDR3 is TGTGCCAGCAGTCCGCAATCCGACAGGGGCACTGAAGCTTTCTTT.

V and J are TRBV15 and TRBJ1-2, with D possibly being TRBD1 (6 bases). The CDR3 sequence is 15 residues long. The V gene lost 3 bases and the J gene lost 3 bases, with 14 bases spanning the gap. Germline V CDR1 and CDR2: LNHNV, YYDKDF (reference sequence). As DNA, the CDR3 is TGTGCCACCAGCAGCCAAACAGGGTTCGACTATGGCTACACCTTC. The encoded protein is CATSSQTGFDYGYTF. Drawing the rest from reference TRBV15 and TRBJ1-2, the complete variable domain is DAMVIQNPRYQVTQFGKPVTLSCSQTLNHNVMYWYQQKSSQAPKLLFHYYDKDFNNEADTPDNFQSRRPNTSFCFLDIRSPGLGDTAMYLCATSSQTGFDYGYTFGSGTRLTVV.

This clone was counted at least ten times. The sample has other DNA sequences that encode this CDR3 too. This sequence joins TRBV4-1 and TRBJ2-5; 8 nucleotides agree with TRBD1. The CDR3 consists of 17 residues. Germline assignment: CDR1 MGHRA and CDR2 YSYEKL. After removal of 4 bases from V and 4 bases from J, the junction contained 14 bases not matched to a gene. The CDR3 sequence: CASSPRARGQYGETQYF. In nucleotides, the CDR3 is TGCGCCAGCAGCCCAAGGGCCAGGGGGCAATACGGAGAGACCCAGTACTTC.